These 30 T cell receptor beta chains were sequenced from one sample in a study of graft-versus-host responses after intestinal transplantation. Profiling relied on immunoSEQ multiplex PCR, and the TCRdb table lists in-frame clones only, not all of them. The sample carries about 29,000 clones, approximately 90% recorded once. The sample here was PBMCs, taken 450 to 480 days after intestinal transplantation. These receptor sequences come from a human patient who received an intestinal transplant, so some T cells may come from the graft donor.

V and J are TRBV29-1 and TRBJ2-7; the match to TRBD1 covers 9 bases. V was clipped by 0 bases and J by 6 bases; unmatched bases: 6. CDR1 SQVTM and CDR2 ANQGSEA come from the germline V gene. The CDR3 is 14 amino acids. CDR3 protein: CSVEDVDRGSEQYF. CDR3 DNA sequence: TGCAGCGTTGAAGATGTTGACAGGGGGTCCGAGCAGTACTTC.

V gene TRBV28 combines with J gene TRBJ2-3; no clear D gene. The V gene's germline CDR1 is MDHEN and CDR2 SYDVKM. This CDR3 spans 14 amino acids. The V and J ends lost 6 bases and 6 bases respectively, with 16 bases between them. The CDR3 DNA reads TGTGCCAGCAGGCCTTCAACTGCGGCCGATACGCAGTATTTT. It specifies CASRPSTAADTQYF.

This chain joins TRBV19 and TRBJ2-2; tentative D call: TRBD1 (6 bases). CDR3 length: 16 residues. The V end lost 0 bases, the J end lost 6 bases, and 14 bases lay between the germline ends. Germline-derived CDR1 and CDR2 are LNHDA and SQIVND (reference sequence). The CDR3 is CASSIDRQGLAGELFF. The CDR3 DNA reads TGTGCCAGTAGTATAGATCGGCAGGGGCTGGCCGGGGAGCTGTTTTTT.

The chain uses TRBV4-1 and TRBJ1-2, with a tentative D call TRBD1 (5 bases). Germline CDR1 and CDR2: MGHRA and YSYEKL. CDR3 length: 12 residues. V shed 0 bases and J shed 7 bases, with 6 bases lying between them. The CDR3 sequence is CASSQEGVGYTF. For the CDR3, the DNA is TGCGCCAGCAGCCAAGAGGGGGTTGGCTACACCTTC.

The chain links TRBV20-1 to TRBJ2-1; perhaps TRBD2 as D (5 bases). The germline CDR1 and CDR2 sequences are DFQATT and SNEGSKA (reference sequence). This CDR3 spans 10 amino acids. V shed 4 bases and J shed 12 bases, with 10 bases lying between them. DNA of the CDR3: TGCAGTGCTAATCTAGCACGGCAGTTCTTC. This gives the protein CSANLARQFF.

J is TRBJ2-5 and V is TRBV6-1; maybe TRBD2 (6 bases). The V and J ends lost 2 bases and 7 bases respectively, with 26 bases between them. CDR3 length equals 18 residues. Germline assignment: CDR1 MNHNS and CDR2 SASEGT. The CDR3 nucleotides are TGTGCCAGCAGTGAAAGAGGAGGGAAACTCCCAGTGACGGGGACCCAGTACTTC. Its protein product is CASSERGGKLPVTGTQYF.

The chain couples TRBV18 to TRBJ2-7; tentatively, D is TRBD2 (6 bases). The germline V and J ends were trimmed by 1 base and 6 bases, with 13 bases remaining between them. This CDR3 has 14 amino acids. The germline CDR1 and CDR2 sequences are KGHSH and LQKENI. The CDR3 is CASSPQWGLREQYF. The CDR3 bases are TGTGCCAGCTCACCACAGTGGGGACTCCGCGAGCAGTACTTC.

The genes are TRBV19 and TRBJ2-7; 7 bases fit TRBD1. Germline loops: CDR1 LNHDA, CDR2 SQIVND (reference sequence). V dropped 5 bases and J dropped 6; count of bases not matched to a gene: 7. The CDR3 has 13 residues. CDR3 sequence (DNA): TGTGCCAGTAGTTCCGACAGGGATGGCGAGCAGTACTTC. Amino acid sequence: CASSSDRDGEQYF.

The genes are TRBV4-3 and TRBJ2-7; D is perhaps TRBD1 or TRBD2 (6 bases each). The length of the CDR3 is 14 residues. V lost 0 bases to trimming and J lost 3 bases, with 9 bases between them. Germline V gene data show CDR1 as LGHNA and CDR2 as YSLEER. CDR3 loop: CASSQEEGGYEQYF. The CDR3 nucleotides read TGCGCCAGCAGCCAAGAGGAGGGGGGCTACGAGCAGTACTTC.

This clone was observed a few times. This chain uses TRBV19 with TRBJ2-2; 13 nucleotides agree with TRBD2. Trimming cost V 8 bases and J 0 bases; bases outside gene matches: 3. Germline assignment: CDR1 LNHDA and CDR2 SQIVND (reference sequence). The CDR3 extends over 16 amino acids. The CDR3 DNA follows: TGTGCCAGTGGACTAGCGGGGGCCGCGAACACCGGGGAGCTGTTTTTT. Translated, it gives CASGLAGAANTGELFF. Looking up the rest from reference TRBV19 and TRBJ2-2 gives the full variable domain: DGGITQSPKYLFRKEGQNVTLSCEQNLNHDAMYWYRQDPGQGLRLIYYSQIVNDFQKGDIAEGYSVSREKKESFPLTVTSAQKNPTAFYLCASGLAGAANTGELFFGEGSRLTVL.

This chain links TRBV9 with TRBJ2-7; perhaps TRBD1 as D (5 bases). CDR1 and CDR2 from the germline V gene are SGDLS and YYNGEE. The CDR3 extends over 15 amino acids. V gave up 0 bases and J gave up 6 bases, with 16 bases separating them. CDR3 coding DNA: TGTGCCAGCAGCGTAGAAAGCAGGGCTGACGGCGAGCAGTACTTC. Translation: CASSVESRADGEQYF.

This chain links TRBV9 with TRBJ2-1; tentative D call: TRBD2 (6 bases). Trimming pared 0 bases from V and 2 bases from J, leaving 9 bases between. The CDR3 consists of 15 residues. Germline V CDR1 and CDR2: SGDLS, YYNGEE. In DNA form, the CDR3 reads TGTGCCAGCAGCGTAGGCGGGGTTGCCTACAATGAGCAGTTCTTC. Its translation is CASSVGGVAYNEQFF.

The genes are TRBV11-3 and TRBJ2-7; tentatively, D is TRBD1 (5 bases). Germline V lookup: CDR1 SGHNT, CDR2 YENEEA. Trimming cost V 3 bases and J 6 bases, with 9 bases left between them. There are 12 residues in the CDR3. The CDR3 protein is CASSLWGSEQYF. The CDR3 DNA reads as TGTGCCAGCAGCTTGTGGGGCTCCGAGCAGTACTTC.

The rearrangement links TRBV6-1 to TRBJ2-3; 8 bases are shared with TRBD1. V gave up 6 bases and J gave up 7 bases; unmatched junction bases: 9. From germline, CDR1 is MNHNS and CDR2 SASEGT. This CDR3 is 14 amino acids long. The CDR3 spells CASSLRTGRNTQYF. In nucleotides, the CDR3 is TGTGCCAGCAGCCTCAGGACAGGGCGAAATACGCAGTATTTT.

V and J are TRBV5-6 and TRBJ2-7; maybe TRBD1 (6 bases). CDR1 and CDR2 (germline): SGHDT, YYEEEE. The CDR3 loop spans 13 amino acids. Trimming took 4 bases from V and 7 from J, leaving 15 bases between them. In DNA form, the CDR3 reads TGTGCCAGCAGCGGTACAGGGTCGGGTGAGCAGTACTTC. Translation: CASSGTGSGEQYF. Supplemented by reference TRBV5-6 and TRBJ2-7, the full variable domain reads DAGVTQSPTHLIKTRGQQVTLRCSPKSGHDTVSWYQQALGQGPQFIFQYYEEEERQRGNFPDRFSGHQFPNYSSELNVNALLLGDSALYLCASSGTGSGEQYFGPGTRLTVT.

The chain links TRBV5-1 to TRBJ2-3; D uncertain. CDR1 is SGHRS, CDR2 YFSETQ, per germline. The V gene lost 0 bases and the J gene lost 1 base, with 3 bases spanning the gap. The CDR3 has 13 amino acids. CDR3: CASSLGGTDTQYF. As DNA, the CDR3 is TGCGCCAGCAGCTTGGGGGGCACAGATACGCAGTATTTT.

V and J are TRBV7-6 and TRBJ2-7; possible D gene TRBD1, 6 bases. The length of the CDR3 is 14 residues. V was clipped by 5 bases and J by 5 bases, with 16 bases between them. CDR1 and CDR2 from the germline V gene are SGHVS and FNYEAQ. The CDR3 DNA is TGTGCCAGCAGCCCCTCCCCAGGGGATGACGAGCAGTACTTC. Amino acid sequence: CASSPSPGDDEQYF.

Written as DNA, the CDR3 is TGCGCCAGCAGCTTGCTGGGGAGCGGCTCCTACAATGAGCAGTTCTTC. Amino acids: CASSLLGSGSYNEQFF. The rearrangement links TRBV5-1 to TRBJ2-1, with a possible D match to TRBD2 (5 bases). The CDR3 has 16 amino acids. With 1 base removed from V and 0 bases from J, the gap between germline ends came to 11 bases. From germline, CDR1 is SGHRS and CDR2 YFSETQ. Variable domain in full (rest from reference TRBV5-1 and TRBJ2-1): KAGVTQTPRYLIKTRGQQVTLSCSPISGHRSVSWYQQTPGQGLQFLFEYFSETQRNKGNFPGRFSGRQFSNSRSEMNVSTLELGDSALYLCASSLLGSGSYNEQFFGPGTRLTVL.

V and J are TRBV19 and TRBJ1-2; D may be TRBD1 (6 bases). Trimming pared 8 bases from V and 0 bases from J, leaving 10 bases between. CDR1 is LNHDA, CDR2 SQIVND, per germline (reference sequence). This CDR3 is 13 amino acids long. CDR3 bases: TGTGCCAGTCGTAGGGACACTAACTATGGCTACACCTTC. Translating gives CASRRDTNYGYTF.

The chain recombines TRBV9 with TRBJ2-2, with 8 positions matching TRBD2. Trimming removed 2 bases from V and 3 bases from J; junction bases left unmatched: 0. CDR1 is SGDLS and CDR2 is YYNGEE in the germline V gene. There are 14 residues in the CDR3. The CDR3 loop is CASSVGRDTGELFF. The CDR3 DNA follows: TGTGCCAGCAGCGTCGGGAGGGACACCGGGGAGCTGTTTTTT.

The rearrangement uses TRBV5-1 and TRBJ2-7; D ambiguous. V was cut by 2 bases and J by 0 bases, with 9 bases left in between. This CDR3 region has 14 residues. Germline CDR1 SGHRS, CDR2 YFSETQ. CDR3 sequence: CASSFSGPSYEQYF. CDR3 DNA sequence: TGCGCCAGCAGCTTTTCCGGGCCCTCCTACGAGCAGTACTTC.

The chain employs TRBV5-1 and TRBJ2-7; TRBD2 is a possible D gene (6 bases). Between the trimmed V and J ends, which lost 0 bases and 6 bases, there was a span of 10 bases. CDR1 is SGHRS, CDR2 YFSETQ, per germline. This CDR3 region has 13 residues. The CDR3: CASSLVGGGEQYF. In nucleotides, the CDR3 is TGCGCCAGCAGCTTGGTGGGGGGAGGCGAGCAGTACTTC.

V is TRBV5-6 and J is TRBJ2-7, with D perhaps matching TRBD1 (5 bases). The CDR3 loop spans 14 amino acids. Trimming removed 2 bases at V and 2 bases at J, with 11 bases between. Germline V CDR1 and CDR2: SGHDT, YYEEEE. Here the CDR3 reads CASSLGVLTYEQYF. The CDR3 DNA follows: TGTGCCAGCAGCTTAGGGGTTCTCACCTACGAGCAGTACTTC.

The chain is built from TRBV28 and TRBJ1-5; no definite D call. The CDR3 has 11 residues. V gave up 4 bases and J gave up 6 bases, with 4 bases separating them. The V gene's germline CDR1 is MDHEN and CDR2 SYDVKM. The CDR3 coding sequence is TGTGCCAGCAGTTCGCCTCAGCCCCAGCATTTT. As protein: CASSSPQPQHF.

V and J are TRBV9 and TRBJ2-2; either TRBD1 or TRBD2 may supply D (6 bases each). Germline V gene lookup returns CDR1 SGDLS and CDR2 YYNGEE. V dropped 4 bases and J dropped 7 bases, with 26 bases sitting between them. CDR3 length: 18 amino acids. The CDR3 loop reads CASSLVGGAPGKDGELFF. DNA for the CDR3: TGTGCCAGCAGCCTAGTCGGGGGCGCCCCTGGGAAGGACGGGGAGCTGTTTTTT.

The rearrangement links TRBV19 to TRBJ2-1; TRBD2 might be the D (5 bases). This CDR3 contains 15 residues. The V end was cut by 7 bases, the J end by 0 bases, with 13 bases between. Germline V gene lookup returns CDR1 LNHDA and CDR2 SQIVND (reference sequence). The CDR3 coding sequence is TGTGCCAGTATCGAACGGGGAAACTCCTACAATGAGCAGTTCTTC. It specifies CASIERGNSYNEQFF.

This clone was picked up a small number of times. V usage is TRBV21-1 and J usage is TRBJ1-1. TRBV21-1 is noted as a pseudogene. CDR3 length: 17 amino acids. The CDR3 DNA reads TGTGCCAGCAGCAAACTGGGGGGACGGAAGTATTGCACTGAAGCTTTCTTT. Amino acid sequence: CASSKLGGRKYCTEAFF.

This chain connects TRBV4-1 to TRBJ2-7; 9 bases align to TRBD1. This CDR3 is 16 amino acids long. V shed 3 bases, J shed 2 bases, and the junction held 8 bases outside the gene matches. Germline CDR1 and CDR2: MGHRA and YSYEKL. CDR3 loop: CASSQRDRALTYEQYF. CDR3 coding DNA: TGCGCCAGCAGCCAGAGGGACAGGGCCCTGACCTACGAGCAGTACTTC.

The genes are TRBV19 and TRBJ1-2; D not certain. The length of the CDR3 is 14 residues. The V gene's germline CDR1 is LNHDA and CDR2 SQIVND (reference sequence). Deletions cut 3 bases from V and 6 bases from J, with 14 bases between. The CDR3 sequence is CASSISRGINGYTF. The CDR3 DNA sequence: TGTGCCAGTAGTATTTCAAGAGGGATTAATGGCTACACCTTC. Drawing the rest from reference TRBV19 and TRBJ1-2, the complete variable domain is DGGITQSPKYLFRKEGQNVTLSCEQNLNHDAMYWYRQDPGQGLRLIYYSQIVNDFQKGDIAEGYSVSREKKESFPLTVTSAQKNPTAFYLCASSISRGINGYTFGSGTRLTVV.

The chain combines TRBV5-1 with TRBJ2-7, with 7 bases aligning to TRBD1. Trimming removed 4 bases from V and 3 bases from J; junction bases left unmatched: 13. The germline V gene has CDR1 SGHRS and CDR2 YFSETQ. The CDR3 contains 16 residues. CDR3 nucleotides: TGCGCCAGCAGCGGGATATGGACAGGACTCGGCTACGAGCAGTACTTC. This sequence encodes CASSGIWTGLGYEQYF.